This T cell receptor (beta chain) was captured in a study of OX40 agonist ivuxolimab in advanced cancers. Study summary: Given to patients was ivuxolimab, an agonistic anti-OX40 (CD134) antibody.

With 3 bases clipped from V and 0 bases from J, the junction kept 5 bases outside the gene matches. CDR1 is SGHVS, CDR2 FNYEAQ, per germline. The CDR3 runs to 16 residues. Here immunoSEQ multiplex PCR was the method, and the copy in TCRdb shows in-frame clones only, minus some. The table lists about 120,000 clones, 75% to 90% of them singletons. Sequenced material: CD4+ or CD8+ T cells sorted from blood, taken in a trial of the OX40 agonist ivuxolimab. The TCR originated in an adult with an advanced solid tumor such as melanoma, head and neck, liver or kidney cancer. The chain links TRBV7-6 to TRBJ2-1, with TRBD2 identical over 7 bases. The CDR3 is CASSLGGYPSYNEQFF. The CDR3 DNA reads as TGTGCCAGCAGCTTGGGAGGGTACCCCTCCTACAATGAGCAGTTCTTC.